This T cell receptor (beta chain) came from a study of PD-L1 blockade in urothelial cancer. Study background: Males with urothelial cancer arising in the bladder constituted most of the 29 patients. After treatment start, blood was analyzed at 3 weeks (second dose) and at 6 weeks.

The V end was cut by 6 bases, the J end by 4 bases, with 10 bases between. Germline lookup yields CDR1 MNHNS and CDR2 SASEGT. The CDR3 covers 13 residues. Study results and caveats: Blood TCR clonality below the median before treatment was a predictor of better survival.

Time point meaning: peripheral blood 6 weeks after treatment start. Details on this clone: Its antigen is not known.

What went into each PCR as a spike was synthetic TCR analog templates. Repertoires were generated with immunoSEQ multiplex PCR, while TCRdb's copy carries only in-frame clones and drops some. The table has about 120,000 clones, more than 85% seen once; the top ten hold more than 1.5%. The TCR comes from a man in his 60s with urothelial cancer. The rearrangement uses TRBV6-1 and TRBJ1-3; a possible D gene is TRBD1 (6 bases). The starting material was PBMCs, obtained around atezolizumab (anti-PD-L1) treatment. The CDR3 coding sequence is TGTGCCAGCAGCGGGGGGCACGGAAACACCATATATTTT. Its translation: CASSGGHGNTIYF.